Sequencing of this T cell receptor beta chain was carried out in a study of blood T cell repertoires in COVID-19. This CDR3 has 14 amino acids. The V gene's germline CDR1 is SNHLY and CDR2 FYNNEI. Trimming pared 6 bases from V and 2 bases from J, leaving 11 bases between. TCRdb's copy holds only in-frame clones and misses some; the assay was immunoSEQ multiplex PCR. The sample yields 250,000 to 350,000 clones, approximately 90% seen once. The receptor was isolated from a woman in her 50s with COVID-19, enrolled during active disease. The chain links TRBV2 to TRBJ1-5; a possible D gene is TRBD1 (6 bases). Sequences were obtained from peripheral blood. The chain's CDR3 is CASSKQGGNQPQHF. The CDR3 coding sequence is TGTGCCAGCAGCAAACAGGGTGGCAATCAGCCCCAGCATTTT.